The 6 T cell receptor beta chains below were found in one sample sequenced in a study of OX40 agonist ivuxolimab in advanced cancers. Clones were read by immunoSEQ multiplex PCR, and TCRdb kept only the in-frame ones, dropping some. Of 90,000 or so clones in the sample, around nine tenths were seen once. This material consisted of CD4+ or CD8+ T cells sorted from blood, taken in a trial of the OX40 agonist ivuxolimab. Receptors originate from an adult with an advanced solid tumor such as melanoma, head and neck, liver or kidney cancer.

This CDR3 is CASSPTTGTGIYEQYF. The CDR3 coding sequence is TGTGCCAGCTCACCCACGACCGGGACAGGCATCTACGAGCAGTACTTC. This rearrangement joins TRBV18 to TRBJ2-7; 8 bases are shared with TRBD1. V dropped 3 bases and J dropped 3; count of bases not matched to a gene: 10. Per germline, CDR1 KGHSH and CDR2 LQKENI. CDR3 size: 16 residues.

The chain links TRBV27 to TRBJ1-5; weak D call: TRBD1 (6 bases). Germline loops: CDR1 MNHEY, CDR2 SMNVEV (reference sequence). The CDR3 totals 14 residues. Trimming took off 3 bases at V and 6 bases at J, with 12 bases between the two ends. For the CDR3, the DNA is TGTGCCAGCAGTTTTCGGGGGGCTAGTCAGCCCCAGCATTTT. Translation gives CASSFRGASQPQHF.

This sequence joins TRBV14 and TRBJ1-4; D gene uncertain. The germline gives CDR1 SGHDN, CDR2 FVKESK. Trimming cost V 4 bases and J 1 base, with 10 bases left between them. The CDR3 has 15 amino acids. The CDR3 here is CASSPSRGTNEKLFF. The CDR3 DNA follows: TGTGCCAGCAGCCCCTCTCGGGGAACTAATGAAAAACTGTTTTTT.

This sequence joins TRBV5-1 and TRBJ2-6; 7 nucleotides agree with TRBD1. The germline V gene encodes CDR1 SGHRS and CDR2 YFSETQ. The V and J ends lost 5 bases and 1 base, in that order; junction bases with no gene match: 3. This CDR3 spans 15 amino acids. CDR3 nucleotide sequence: TGCGCCAGCAGGTTGACAGGGTCTGGGGCCAACGTCCTGACTTTC. This encodes CASRLTGSGANVLTF.

V usage is TRBV13 and J usage is TRBJ1-1, with no clear D. Per the germline V gene, CDR1 is PRHDT and CDR2 is FYEKMQ (reference sequence). The CDR3 covers 14 residues. V was cut by 3 bases and J by 3 bases, with 11 bases left in between. Here the CDR3 reads CASSLPGQDTEAFF. The CDR3, as DNA: TGTGCCAGCAGCTTGCCCGGGCAGGACACTGAAGCTTTCTTT.

Comment on this clone: The junction shows a germline mismatch at one end, possibly a read error. J is TRBJ1-6 and V is TRBV30; 7 nucleotides line up with TRBD1. The germline gives CDR1 GTSNPN, CDR2 SVGIG (reference sequence). The CDR3 is made up of 14 amino acids. The CDR3 loop is CQGGSSSYNSPLHF. The CDR3 DNA reads TGCCAAGGGGGCAGTAGCTCCTATAATTCACCCCTCCACTTT.